A single sample gave rise to the 10 T cell receptor beta chains below, sequenced in a study of T cell responses to AZD1222 COVID-19 vaccine. Measured with immunoSEQ multiplex PCR; TCRdb has only the in-frame clones, and not every one. The data contain more than 95,000 clones, roughly 91% of them singletons. The source was peripheral blood, collected on day 0 of AZD1222 vaccination. Every receptor here comes from an adult in good health.

The V gene is TRBV4-1, the J gene TRBJ1-5; D ambiguous. The CDR3 sequence is 15 residues long. V lost 0 bases to trimming and J lost 4 bases, with 10 bases between them. In germline, CDR1 is MGHRA, CDR2 YSYEKL. CDR3 bases: TGCGCCAGCAGCCAAGAATTAGGGAGGAATCAGCCCCAGCATTTT. It codes for CASSQELGRNQPQHF.

The V and J genes are TRBV5-6 and TRBJ1-1; D ambiguous. V was shortened by 0 bases and J by 3 bases, with 12 bases between the two germline ends. The V gene's germline CDR1 is SGHDT and CDR2 YYEEEE. This CDR3 has 15 amino acids. The CDR3 here is CASSLAPGRYTEAFF. The CDR3 nucleotides read TGTGCCAGCAGCTTGGCCCCCGGCAGATACACTGAAGCTTTCTTT.

For the CDR3, the DNA is TGTGCCAGCAGTGAATTTGGGACAGCAACAGGGATCTATGGCTACACCTTC. It codes for CASSEFGTATGIYGYTF. The chain uses TRBV2 and TRBJ1-2; 7 nucleotides line up with TRBD1. The CDR3 spans 17 residues. V lost 2 bases, J lost 4 bases, and 13 bases stayed unmatched. Germline CDR1 SNHLY, CDR2 FYNNEI.

The V gene is TRBV28, the J gene TRBJ2-1; TRBD1 matches at 9 bases. Looked up from germline, CDR1 is MDHEN and CDR2 is SYDVKM. V trimming: 6 bases; J trimming: 8 bases; junction bases outside the gene matches: 14. The CDR3 has 16 residues. The CDR3 here is CASSPSPGQGRDEQFF. CDR3 DNA sequence: TGTGCCAGCAGCCCATCGCCGGGACAGGGACGGGATGAGCAGTTCTTC.

This chain joins TRBV4-1 and TRBJ2-1; possibly TRBD1 for D (6 bases). Germline V gene data show CDR1 as MGHRA and CDR2 as YSYEKL. The CDR3 is 12 residues long. V lost 2 bases, J lost 7 bases, and 6 bases lay in between. CDR3: CASSQTGNEQFF. The CDR3 bases are TGCGCCAGCAGCCAAACAGGGAATGAGCAGTTCTTC.

The rearrangement joins TRBV15 to TRBJ1-5, with TRBD1 matching over 12 bases. V lost 0 bases and J lost 3; bases outside the gene matches: 6. Germline V CDR1 and CDR2: LNHNV, YYDKDF (reference sequence). The CDR3 is 18 residues long. CDR3 nucleotides: TGTGCCACCAGCAGAGATCGGGGACAGGGGGCGTCCAATCAGCCCCAGCATTTT. Translation: CATSRDRGQGASNQPQHF.

This clone was detected once. The chain has TRBV7-9 and TRBJ2-2; D possibly uses TRBD1 or TRBD2 (5 bases each). This CDR3 region has 17 residues. V was pared by 7 bases and J by 8 bases, with 26 bases between. From germline, CDR1 is SEHNR and CDR2 FQNEAQ (reference sequence). Here the CDR3 DNA reads TGTGCCAGCACCTTCTTACCGGGGCAGGGTAAAAAGGGGGAGCTGTTTTTT. This codes for CASTFLPGQGKKGELFF.

The chain carries TRBV30 and TRBJ1-6; tentative D call: TRBD1 (5 bases). Germline V lookup: CDR1 GTSNPN, CDR2 SVGIG (reference sequence). The V and J ends lost 3 bases and 7 bases respectively, with 7 bases between them. The CDR3 spans 12 residues. Here the CDR3 reads CAWSRGNSPLHF. In DNA form, the CDR3 reads TGTGCCTGGAGCCGGGGGAATTCACCCCTCCACTTT.

The rearrangement uses TRBV24-1 and TRBJ2-2; no firm D call. Between the trimmed V and J ends, which lost 7 bases and 4 bases, there was a span of 12 bases. This CDR3 has 14 amino acids. Germline V gives CDR1 KGHDR, CDR2 SFDVKD. CDR3 residues: CATSPVDVTGELFF. The CDR3 region has the DNA TGTGCCACCAGCCCAGTAGACGTCACCGGGGAGCTGTTTTTT.

The chain combines TRBV6-2 or TRBV6-3 with TRBJ1-5, with 7 bases aligning to TRBD1. Germline V lookup: CDR1 MNHEY, CDR2 SVGEGT. V was pared by 6 bases and J by 6 bases, with 8 bases of the junction left unmatched. The CDR3 has 14 amino acids. The chain's CDR3 is CASSLTGKGQPQHF. The CDR3 DNA reads as TGTGCCAGCAGCCTGACAGGGAAGGGTCAGCCCCAGCATTTT.